The clone carrying this T cell receptor beta chain was observed at least ten times. Its antigen is unknown. One entry per CDR3 protein results from TCRdb running MiXCR on the 5' RACE reads. This repertoire shows about 170,000 distinct CDR3 sequences, about 17% found once; its top ten account for 7.8%. The entry originates in a study of CD8 T cells in ankylosing spondylitis. Findings of the study overall: Reports of some motif variants in reactive arthritis synovial fluid and blood predate this one. Disease-associated clones were reportedly significantly overrepresented in matched ankylosing spondylitis synovial fluid.

V was clipped by 6 bases and J by 5 bases; unmatched bases: 8. The CDR3 contains 16 residues. The sequenced material came from blood, either unsorted or a sorted T cell fraction (not recorded which). The TCR sequence derives from a male donor with ankylosing spondylitis or in good health (not recorded which). The J gene is TRBJ2-5, the V gene TRBV12-3 or TRBV12-4; 14 bases fit TRBD2. CDR3 residues: CASSRRTSGRIETQYF. CDR3 sequence (DNA): TGTGCCAGCAGCCGCCGGACTAGCGGGAGGATTGAGACCCAGTACTTC.